A few counts support the clone carrying this T cell receptor beta chain. Under the authors' procedure: Nucleated cell number was recorded as an estimate derived from reference gene primer amplification. Some clones are missing from TCRdb's copy, which holds only in-frame ones; the method was immunoSEQ multiplex PCR. V and J calls and clone size are copied from that table; D and trimming were computed from the DNA. The table shows approximately 180,000 clones, with more than 75% occurring only once. These data come from a study of blood T cell repertoires in COVID-19. The wider study: Specimens from acute and convalescent COVID-19 originated in the United States, Italy and Spain. T cells, B-cell-depleted T cells, or PBMCs provided the cDNA or gDNA that served as material.

The V gene end was trimmed by 2 bases and the J gene end by 5 bases; junction bases not matched to a gene: 5. Germline CDR1 reads SGHRS; CDR2 reads YFSETQ. The CDR3 spans 14 residues. The TCR comes from a woman in her seventies with acute or convalescent COVID-19. The sequencing input was peripheral blood. The chain employs TRBV5-1 and TRBJ2-7; 9 bases match TRBD1. CDR3 region: CASSLGQGLDEQYF. DNA of the CDR3: TGCGCCAGCAGCTTAGGACAGGGGCTTGACGAGCAGTACTTC. The full variable domain, rest sourced from reference TRBV5-1 and TRBJ2-7, is KAGVTQTPRYLIKTRGQQVTLSCSPISGHRSVSWYQQTPGQGLQFLFEYFSETQRNKGNFPGRFSGRQFSNSRSEMNVSTLELGDSALYLCASSLGQGLDEQYFGPGTRLTVT.